This T cell receptor beta chain was found in a study of tumor-infiltrating lymphocytes in primary liver carcinoma. Both RNA and DNA were isolated together from around 20-30 mg of bulk tissue that had not been sorted. The germline V gene has CDR1 MNHNS and CDR2 SASEGT. The V and J ends lost 10 bases and 4 bases, in that order; junction bases with no gene match: 34. The CDR3 spans 22 residues. The template, approximately 500 ng total RNA, yielded TCR beta cDNA made with a constant-region primer. Three nested multiplex PCR rounds, a slightly modified ARM-PCR method, built the TCR beta libraries. Investigators reported that the first two PCR rounds, at around 10 cycles each, used TRBV1-TRBV30 forward primers with a C-beta reverse primer. TCRdb redid the calling of the multiplex PCR reads with MiXCR, one entry per CDR3 protein. The sample has 75,000 or so distinct CDR3 sequences; roughly three quarters are singletons.

The specimen sequenced was liver tumor tissue from sampling region 4. Subset described: tumor region T4, right-lateral pole. The rearrangement links TRBV6-1 to TRBJ2-3; 8 nucleotides agree with TRBD1. The origin of this receptor is a man aged 35-49 years with primary liver carcinoma and hepatitis B virus infection. This CDR3 reads CAISPDRVRWGSTGALADTQYF. CDR3 DNA: TGTGCCATCAGCCCGGACAGGGTCCGTTGGGGTTCGACGGGGGCTCTGGCAGATACGCAGTATTTT.